This TCR beta chain was identified in a study of blood T cell repertoires in COVID-19. At the level of the study: Sites across the United States, Italy and Spain contributed samples from acute and convalescent COVID-19. Sources were T cells, B-cell-depleted T cells, or PBMCs; the material itself was cDNA or gDNA.

Under the authors' procedure: Amplification of reference gene primers provided the estimated nucleated cell counts. Libraries were prepared by immunoSEQ multiplex PCR; TCRdb keeps only in-frame clonotypes and omits some of them. The DNA gave D and trimming, while V, J and clone size come from that table. The table lists around 100,000 clones, 87% of them singletons, with approximately 15% in the top ten. Material for sequencing was peripheral blood. The receptor comes from a human donor in a cohort sampled during active COVID-19.

CDR3 DNA: TGTGCCAGTAGTATAGGGACAGGGGGTCGCGGCTACACCTTC. Its translation: CASSIGTGGRGYTF. V and J are TRBV19 and TRBJ1-2, with 10 bases fitting TRBD1. Germline trimming cut 1 base from V and 8 bases from J; bases unmatched to any gene: 4. Looked up from germline, CDR1 is LNHDA and CDR2 is SQIVND (reference sequence). The CDR3 consists of 14 residues.